These 3 T cell receptor beta chains were sequenced from one sample in a study of CXCR3-negative and CXCR3-positive naive CD8 T cells. cDNA libraries for TRB were generated by 5' RACE incorporating UMI labels. TCRdb re-called the 5' RACE reads; every CDR3 protein appears as one record, without DNA. The listing contains around 140,000 distinct CDR3 sequences. The antigens of these receptors remain unknown. Broader study findings: The TRB CDR3s that CXCR3-positive naive cells carried were more hydrophobic than those of CXCR3-negative naive cells.

The sequenced sample was naive CXCR3+ CD8+ T cells from blood. As to subset: CD45RO-CCR7+CD27+CD95- naive CD8+ T cells expressing CXCR3 (TNR3+). Receptors were obtained from a human donor in good health. Some clones in this sample may be carry-over from other donors' samples.

V usage is TRBV3-1 and J usage is TRBJ2-5; TCRdb's D gene call, TRBD2, goes unchecked for lack of DNA. CDR3 length: 17 residues. Per the germline V gene, CDR1 is LGHDT and CDR2 is YNNKEL (reference sequence). This CDR3 reads CASSQDSGLALGETQYF.

The chain couples TRBV7-8 to TRBJ2-1. This CDR3 region has 16 residues. Germline V lookup: CDR1 SGHVS, CDR2 FQNEAQ. This CDR3 reads CASSSSGVSSYNEQFF.

J is TRBJ2-5 and V is TRBV5-1. This CDR3 spans 14 amino acids. Looked up from germline, CDR1 is SGHRS and CDR2 is YFSETQ. The CDR3 sequence: CASSYLGGIETQYF.